This T cell receptor beta chain stems from a study of blood T cell repertoires in COVID-19. Study in general: Sample material is recorded as cDNA or gDNA derived from T cells, B-cell-depleted T cells, or PBMCs.

How the authors handled the data: It was from reference gene primer amplification that nucleated cell counts were estimated. Measured with immunoSEQ multiplex PCR; TCRdb has only the in-frame clones, and not every one. That table gives V, J and clone size, and the DNA gave D and trimming. The data show 200,000 to 300,000 clones, 70% to 90% seen once. Sequencing was carried out using PBMCs or T cells enriched from blood (not recorded which). This TCR came from a woman in her 40s with acute COVID-19.

CDR3 bases: TGTGCCAGCAGCCAAGACCCGGGGTTCACCCAGTACTTC. It encodes CASSQDPGFTQYF. The rearrangement joins TRBV14 to TRBJ2-5; D is perhaps TRBD2 (5 bases). Between the trimmed V and J ends, which lost 0 bases and 8 bases, there was a span of 10 bases. Germline CDR1 SGHDN, CDR2 FVKESK. The CDR3 extends over 13 amino acids.